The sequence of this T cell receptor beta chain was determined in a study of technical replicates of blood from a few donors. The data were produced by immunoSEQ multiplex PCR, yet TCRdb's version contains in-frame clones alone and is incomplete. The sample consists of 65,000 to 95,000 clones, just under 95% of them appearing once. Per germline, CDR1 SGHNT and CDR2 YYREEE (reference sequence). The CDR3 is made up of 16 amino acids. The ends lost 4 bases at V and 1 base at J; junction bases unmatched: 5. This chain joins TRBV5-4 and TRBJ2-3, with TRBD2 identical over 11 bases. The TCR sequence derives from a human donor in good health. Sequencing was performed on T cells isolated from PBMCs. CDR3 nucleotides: TGTGCCAGCAGCGCGAAACTAGCGGGGGGCACAGATACGCAGTATTTT. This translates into CASSAKLAGGTDTQYF.